The 13 T cell receptor beta chains presented below share a single source sample, sequenced in a study of blood T cell repertoires in COVID-19. Method: immunoSEQ multiplex PCR; TCRdb's copy keeps in-frame clones and lacks some. The data contain 150,000 to 200,000 clones, about 88% of them singletons. Sequenced: peripheral blood. The receptors come from a man between 18 and 29 years old with acute or convalescent COVID-19.

This chain connects TRBV25-1 to TRBJ1-3; TRBD1 might be the D (6 bases). Germline-derived CDR1 and CDR2 are MGHDK and SYGVNS. The CDR3 runs to 13 residues. V was trimmed by 5 bases and J by 4 bases, leaving 9 bases between them. This CDR3 is CASSPGAGNTIYF. The CDR3 DNA reads TGTGCCAGCAGTCCAGGGGCGGGAAACACCATATATTTT.

The chain carries TRBV18 and TRBJ1-6; 11 nucleotides agree with TRBD1. The germline CDR1 and CDR2 sequences are KGHSH and LQKENI. V shed 5 bases, J shed 6 bases, and the junction held 3 bases outside the gene matches. CDR3 length: 15 amino acids. In DNA form, the CDR3 reads TGTGCCAGCTCAGGACAGGGGGCGTCTAATTCACCCCTCCACTTT. Translated: CASSGQGASNSPLHF.

The J gene is TRBJ2-1, the V gene TRBV19; maybe TRBD1 (6 bases). The CDR3 is made up of 13 amino acids. Trimming pared 5 bases from V and 4 bases from J, leaving 9 bases between. Germline V CDR1 and CDR2: LNHDA, SQIVND (reference sequence). The CDR3 DNA reads TGTGCCAGTAGTTCGGACAGATACAATGAGCAGTTCTTC. Translated, it gives CASSSDRYNEQFF. Complete variable domain (other parts from reference TRBV19 and TRBJ2-1): DGGITQSPKYLFRKEGQNVTLSCEQNLNHDAMYWYRQDPGQGLRLIYYSQIVNDFQKGDIAEGYSVSREKKESFPLTVTSAQKNPTAFYLCASSSDRYNEQFFGPGTRLTVL.

J is TRBJ1-5 and V is TRBV30, with TRBD1 as a possible D gene (5 bases). CDR3 size: 13 residues. Trimming cost V 1 base and J 3 bases, with 7 bases left between them. Germline-derived CDR1 and CDR2 are GTSNPN and SVGIG (reference sequence). The CDR3 sequence is CAWSAGFNQPQHF. DNA for the CDR3: TGTGCCTGGAGTGCAGGGTTCAATCAGCCCCAGCATTTT.

The V and J genes are TRBV6-5 and TRBJ1-5; D unclear. The CDR3 consists of 15 residues. Germline-derived CDR1 and CDR2 are MNHEY and SVGAGI. V gave up 3 bases and J gave up 0 bases, with 9 bases separating them. CDR3 bases: TGTGCCAGCAGTTATGGGCAGTATAGCAATCAGCCCCAGCATTTT. This sequence encodes CASSYGQYSNQPQHF.

This chain links TRBV5-1 with TRBJ2-5; 16 bases match TRBD2. Trimming removed 4 bases from V and 5 bases from J; junction bases left unmatched: 5. This CDR3 region has 16 residues. Per germline, CDR1 SGHRS and CDR2 YFSETQ. The CDR3 region is CASSPGLAGGLETQYF. CDR3 nucleotides: TGCGCCAGCAGCCCGGGACTAGCGGGGGGGCTGGAGACCCAGTACTTC.

This sequence joins TRBV6-5 and TRBJ1-1, with 7 bases aligning to TRBD1. With 5 bases clipped from V and 3 bases from J, the junction kept 3 bases outside the gene matches. CDR3 length equals 13 residues. Germline-derived CDR1 and CDR2 are MNHEY and SVGAGI. The DNA for the CDR3 is TGTGCCAGCAGTCTGGGGACAGACACTGAAGCTTTCTTT. It is translated as CASSLGTDTEAFF.

This chain joins TRBV5-5 and TRBJ2-2, with D perhaps matching TRBD1 (6 bases). The CDR3 has 16 amino acids. From germline, CDR1 is SGHKS and CDR2 YYEKEE (reference sequence). The V end lost 4 bases, the J end lost 0 bases, and 13 bases lay between the germline ends. The DNA for the CDR3 is TGTGCCAGCAGCCGGGGTGGGGGCACGAACACCGGGGAGCTGTTTTTT. This encodes CASSRGGGTNTGELFF.

The V call is TRBV7-8, the J call TRBJ1-2; 7 bases line up with TRBD1. Germline V gene sequence: CDR1 SGHVS, CDR2 FQNEAQ. This CDR3 has 13 residues. V lost 3 bases and J lost 14; bases outside the gene matches: 12. As DNA, the CDR3 is TGTGCCAGCAGCTTGGGGGACAGCCTTTTAAGGACCTTC. It translates to CASSLGDSLLRTF.

The chain has TRBV19 and TRBJ2-2, with 7 positions matching TRBD2. Germline CDR1 LNHDA, CDR2 SQIVND (reference sequence). After removal of 5 bases from V and 3 bases from J, the junction contained 3 bases not matched to a gene. This CDR3 is built from 14 residues. The CDR3 loop is CASSATSDTGELFF. The CDR3 region has the DNA TGTGCCAGTAGTGCCACTAGCGACACCGGGGAGCTGTTTTTT.

V gene TRBV6-6 combines with J gene TRBJ1-5; possible D gene TRBD1, 6 bases. The CDR3 has 14 residues. Trimming cost V 2 bases and J 7 bases, with 12 bases left between them. Per the germline V gene, CDR1 is MNHNY and CDR2 is SVGAGI (reference sequence). In nucleotides, the CDR3 is TGTGCCAGCAGTTACGTACAGGGTGGACAGCCCCAGCATTTT. Translated: CASSYVQGGQPQHF.

V and J are TRBV3-1 (or the pseudogene TRBV3-2) and TRBJ1-4; 8 nucleotides line up with TRBD1. CDR3 length: 15 amino acids. Trimming took 3 bases from V and 7 from J; bases not matched to a gene: 7. CDR1 and CDR2 (germline): LGHDT, YNNKEL (reference sequence). CDR3 loop: CASSQAAGGVEKLFF. DNA for the CDR3: TGTGCCAGCAGCCAGGCCGCAGGGGGCGTTGAAAAACTGTTTTTT.

The J gene is TRBJ1-1, the V gene TRBV4-2; no reliable D call. V dropped 8 bases and J dropped 2 bases, with 15 bases sitting between them. The CDR3 covers 14 residues. Germline-derived CDR1 and CDR2 are LGHNA and YNFKEQ. The CDR3 coding sequence is TGTGCCAGCCACCGTCCGGGAGGTAACACTGAAGCTTTCTTT. Protein product: CASHRPGGNTEAFF.